The entry that follows covers one TCR beta chain sequence. CDR3 length: 14 residues. The V end was cut by 6 bases, the J end by 2 bases, with 13 bases between. The germline V gene encodes CDR1 SEHNR and CDR2 FQNEAQ (reference sequence). This entry belongs to a study of cytomegalovirus exposure and HLA in healthy donors. The study did not record CMV serostatus for this donor. The PCR contained 60 Vbeta and 13 Jbeta primers. The protocol was immunoSEQ multiplex PCR, while the TCRdb copy is restricted to in-frame clones and leaves out a portion. The table lists 200,000 to 250,000 clones, more than 75% of them singletons.

The chain recombines TRBV7-9 with TRBJ2-5, with D perhaps TRBD1 (6 bases). This TCR was recovered from a human donor in good health. Sequencing was performed on PBMCs. CDR3 loop: CASSPGQRQETQYF. Written as DNA, the CDR3 is TGTGCCAGCAGTCCCGGACAGCGACAAGAGACCCAGTACTTC.